This TCR beta chain was observed in a study of metastatic and nonmetastatic thyroid tumors. Study context: Across peripheral blood and tumor or nodule tissue samples taken from malignant and benign thyroid patients, the repertoires were compared with one another.

This clone has ten or more counts. Each patient went into thyroid surgery without having received any treatment. TCRdb re-called clones from the PCR reads using MiXCR. Of approximately 40,000 clones listed, approximately 10% are singletons. Germline V CDR1 and CDR2: LGHNA, YNFKEQ. The CDR3 consists of 17 residues. Trimming removed 4 bases at V and 10 bases at J, with 26 bases between. This chain connects TRBV4-2 to TRBJ2-1; tentatively, D is TRBD1 or TRBD2 (7 bases each). The TCR sequence derives from a female donor with papillary thyroid cancer or a benign thyroid nodule (not recorded which). Some clones in this sample may be carry-over from other donors' samples. Sequencing used blood. The CDR3 loop is CASSPPGGERKGNEQFF. The CDR3 nucleotides read TGTGCCAGCAGCCCACCAGGGGGGGAGAGGAAAGGAAACGAGCAGTTCTTC.